The entry below gives a single TCR beta chain sequence along with its context. The data were obtained in a study of shared clonotypes between healthy human individuals. This CDR3 comprises 9 residues. V was pared by 11 bases and J by 8 bases, with 7 bases between. Germline loops: CDR1 MNHEY, CDR2 SMNVEV (reference sequence). Sequencing used immunoSEQ multiplex PCR; TCRdb keeps in-frame clones, though not all of them. Of millions of clones listed, around 90% are singletons. This chain uses TRBV27 with TRBJ2-1; D gene ambiguous. This clonotype was sampled from a man between 18 and 35 years old in good health. The sequenced sample was naive CD4+ T cells sorted from blood. Subset given: CD45RA+ positively selected. For the CDR3, the DNA is TGTGCCCAATCGGATGAGCAGTTCTTC. This encodes CAQSDEQFF.